This note documents a single TCR beta chain sequence. Its antigen target is currently unknown. Base qualities are not at hand, and no much larger clone is one base apart. The data derive from a study of T-cell reconstitution after alpha-beta-depleted transplantation in children (dated by TCRdb to about 2016). For context, the study as a whole: The study quantitatively tracked T-cell immune reconstitution after TCRalphabeta/CD19-depleted allogeneic hematopoietic cell transplantation in children using TCR repertoire profiling. The investigation overall reported the following: The apparently early alphabetaT-cell count recovery about two months after transplant was reportedly dependent on only several hundred rapidly expanded clones derived from non-depleted graft cells. In some patients, the high TCRbeta diversity seen at day 60 was put down to recipient T cells and intrathymic progenitors that had survived conditioning. Over subsequent months, a decline in hyperexpanded clone frequencies was noted, and after one year, T-cell counts and TCRbeta diversity were mostly ascribed to newly produced T cells.

The treatment or condition label on this specimen signifies: allogeneic hematopoietic cell transplantation with graft depleted of TCRalphabeta T cells and CD19 B cells. The children who served as transplant recipients had been given grafts of TCRalphabeta/CD19-depleted allogeneic hematopoietic cells. Preparation of the library involved PCR. This sample was sequenced with an Illumina HiSeq 2500. TCR library preparation used molecular barcoding, with unique molecular identifiers applied to normalize quantification of the TCRbeta repertoire. TCRdb's own reprocessing of the public reads used fastp at Q25 and MiXCR and kept productive beta chains. Every entry covers one CDR3 protein and lists the most common genes and DNA from its rows. The sample has some 110,000 distinct CDR3 sequences on record, around a tenth of them singletons. The top ten hold around 35% of the sample. This receptor was identified in a boy under 10 years old with acute lymphoblastic leukemia, due to receive a stem cell transplant. The sample in question was PBMCs, obtained before TCRalphabeta/CD19-depleted stem cell transplant.

The CDR3 reads as follows: CSGVRAGSYNEQFF. The DNA sequence is TGCAGCGGGGTTCGGGCGGGCTCCTACAATGAGCAGTTCTTC. The chain is assembled from TRBV29-1 and TRBJ2-1; the D gene is perhaps TRBD2, on 5 matching bases. The CDR3, cysteine through phenylalanine, is 14 amino acids long. The CDR3 DNA has 42 bases and is translated from base 1. CDR1 and CDR2, looked up from the germline V gene, are SQVTM and ANQGSEA. V and J lose 7 bases and 0 bases, and a span of 13 bases separates them.